This is a list of T cell receptor beta chains from one sample in a study of shared clonotypes between healthy human individuals. The repertoire was sequenced with immunoSEQ multiplex PCR; TCRdb's copy has only in-frame clones and lacks some. Among around 450,000 clones listed, 75% to 85% were seen once. Sequenced sample: PBMCs. Source of these receptors: a woman aged 40 to 50 in good health. Some clones in this sample may be carry-over from other donors' samples. Both conserved end residues are part of each CDR3. Each record gives: CDR3 protein, CDR3 DNA, clone size, J gene, V gene, D gene. D genes are given only for firm matches. Rows may omit the clone size; those that give it use once, few, many or a size class.

CDR3 protein: CASSSVSSYEQYF
CDR3 DNA: TGTGCCAGCAGTAGTGTCAGCTCCTACGAGCAGTACTTC
clone size: -
J gene: TRBJ2-7
V gene: TRBV28
D gene: -

CDR3 protein: CASSPSAGLASYEQYF
CDR3 DNA: TGTGCCAGCAGCCCCTCAGCGGGACTAGCGAGCTACGAGCAGTACTTC
clone size: -
J gene: TRBJ2-7
V gene: TRBV7-9
D gene: TRBD2

CDR3 protein: CASSPSGRTGHTEAFF
CDR3 DNA: TGTGCCAGCTCACCAAGCGGACGGACAGGCCACACTGAAGCTTTCTTT
clone size: -
J gene: TRBJ1-1
V gene: TRBV18
D gene: TRBD1

CDR3 protein: CATNPTGLGIYEQYF
CDR3 DNA: TGTGCCACCAACCCGACCGGGTTAGGCATTTACGAGCAGTACTTC
clone size: -
J gene: TRBJ2-7
V gene: TRBV6-6
D gene: -

CDR3 protein: CASSSRTENGYTF
CDR3 DNA: TGTGCCAGCAGCTCCCGGACTGAGAATGGCTACACCTTC
clone size: few
J gene: TRBJ1-2
V gene: TRBV7-9
D gene: -

CDR3 protein: CASSQGQGLSNQPQHF
CDR3 DNA: TGTGCCAGCAGCCAAGGACAGGGGTTGAGCAATCAGCCCCAGCATTTT
clone size: -
J gene: TRBJ1-5
V gene: TRBV7-6
D gene: TRBD1

CDR3 protein: CASSLGGNEDTQYF
CDR3 DNA: TGTGCCAGCAGCTTAGGGGGGAATGAAGATACGCAGTATTTT
clone size: -
J gene: TRBJ2-3
V gene: TRBV7-9
D gene: -

CDR3 protein: CASSGPGGFQETQYF
CDR3 DNA: TGCGCCAGCAGCGGGCCCGGAGGATTTCAAGAGACCCAGTACTTC
clone size: -
J gene: TRBJ2-5
V gene: TRBV5-1
D gene: -

CDR3 protein: CASSMGTSGTYEQYF
CDR3 DNA: TGTGCCAGCAGCATGGGGACTAGCGGGACCTACGAGCAGTACTTC
clone size: -
J gene: TRBJ2-7
V gene: TRBV28
D gene: TRBD2

CDR3 protein: CASSISSFGLRNTEAFF
CDR3 DNA: TGTGCCAGTAGTATCTCCTCATTCGGACTGAGAAACACTGAAGCTTTCTTT
clone size: -
J gene: TRBJ1-1
V gene: TRBV19
D gene: -

CDR3 protein: CASSLSDQPQHF
CDR3 DNA: TGTGCCAGCAGCCTCTCCGATCAGCCCCAGCATTTT
clone size: -
J gene: TRBJ1-5
V gene: TRBV2
D gene: -

CDR3 protein: CASSLLGDWAEQYF
CDR3 DNA: TGTGCCAGCAGCTTACTGGGAGATTGGGCCGAGCAGTACTTC
clone size: -
J gene: TRBJ2-7
V gene: TRBV11-2
D gene: -

CDR3 protein: CASSFGDQPQHF
CDR3 DNA: TGTGCCAGCAGTTTCGGCGATCAGCCCCAGCATTTT
clone size: -
J gene: TRBJ1-5
V gene: TRBV6-6
D gene: -

CDR3 protein: CATSRRDLSGPTYEQYF
CDR3 DNA: TGTGCCACCAGCAGACGCGACCTAAGCGGACCAACCTACGAGCAGTACTTC
clone size: -
J gene: TRBJ2-7
V gene: TRBV15
D gene: -

CDR3 protein: CAITQGMEDGYTF
CDR3 DNA: TGTGCCATCACTCAGGGGATGGAAGATGGCTACACCTTC
clone size: -
J gene: TRBJ1-2
V gene: TRBV10-3
D gene: -

CDR3 protein: CASAKVDRGYGYTF
CDR3 DNA: TGTGCCAGCGCCAAGGTCGACAGGGGCTATGGCTACACCTTC
clone size: -
J gene: TRBJ1-2
V gene: TRBV2
D gene: TRBD1

CDR3 protein: CASNPLAGGVYYEQYF
CDR3 DNA: TGCGCCAGCAATCCACTAGCGGGAGGCGTCTACTACGAGCAGTACTTC
clone size: -
J gene: TRBJ2-7
V gene: TRBV23-1
D gene: TRBD2

CDR3 protein: CASSEVVGTEAFF
CDR3 DNA: TGTGCCAGCAGTGAGGTCGTGGGCACTGAAGCTTTCTTT
clone size: -
J gene: TRBJ1-1
V gene: TRBV27
D gene: -

CDR3 protein: CASSSGFGEQFF
CDR3 DNA: TGTGCCAGCAGCTCCGGTTTTGGTGAGCAGTTCTTC
clone size: -
J gene: TRBJ2-1
V gene: TRBV7-9
D gene: -

CDR3 protein: CASTLGDTDTQYF
CDR3 DNA: TGTGCCAGCACCCTAGGGGACACGGATACGCAGTATTTT
clone size: once
J gene: TRBJ2-3
V gene: TRBV6-6
D gene: -

CDR3 protein: CASSLGGTGTNEQFF
CDR3 DNA: TGTGCCAGCAGCTTAGGGGGGACAGGAACCAATGAGCAGTTCTTC
clone size: -
J gene: TRBJ2-1
V gene: TRBV7-3
D gene: TRBD1

CDR3 protein: CATQVAGRGQPQHF
CDR3 DNA: TGTGCCACCCAAGTAGCCGGACGGGGTCAGCCCCAGCATTTT
clone size: -
J gene: TRBJ1-5
V gene: TRBV10-3
D gene: -

CDR3 protein: CATRGGVTTGELFF
CDR3 DNA: TGTGCCACCCGTGGGGGAGTAACCACCGGGGAGCTGTTTTTT
clone size: once
J gene: TRBJ2-2
V gene: TRBV2
D gene: -

CDR3 protein: CASSPYRGRNTEAFF
CDR3 DNA: TGTGCCAGTAGTCCCTATCGGGGACGGAACACTGAAGCTTTCTTT
clone size: -
J gene: TRBJ1-1
V gene: TRBV19
D gene: -

CDR3 protein: CASSFPGELANEQFF
CDR3 DNA: TGTGCCAGCAGCTTCCCCGGGGAACTAGCGAATGAGCAGTTCTTC
clone size: -
J gene: TRBJ2-1
V gene: TRBV5-4
D gene: TRBD2

CDR3 protein: CASSEPGLGEQYF
CDR3 DNA: TGCGCCAGCAGTGAGCCGGGTTTGGGAGAGCAGTACTTC
clone size: -
J gene: TRBJ2-7
V gene: TRBV10-1
D gene: -

CDR3 protein: CASSDTGLAGETQYF
CDR3 DNA: TGCGCCAGCAGTGACACGGGACTAGCGGGAGAGACCCAGTACTTC
clone size: once
J gene: TRBJ2-5
V gene: TRBV10-1
D gene: TRBD2

CDR3 protein: CASSQDGGTSGIREQFF
CDR3 DNA: TGTGCCAGCAGCCAAGATGGGGGGACTAGCGGTATCAGAGAGCAGTTCTTC
clone size: -
J gene: TRBJ2-1
V gene: TRBV4-2
D gene: TRBD2

CDR3 protein: CARRQALYQETQYF
CDR3 DNA: TGTGCCAGAAGACAGGCGCTGTACCAAGAGACCCAGTACTTC
clone size: -
J gene: TRBJ2-5
V gene: TRBV6-6
D gene: -

CDR3 protein: CASSYNSPLHF
CDR3 DNA: TGTGCCAGCAGTTACAATTCACCCCTCCACTTT
clone size: -
J gene: TRBJ1-6
V gene: TRBV6-6
D gene: -

CDR3 protein: CASSLGTENEQFF
CDR3 DNA: TGTGCCAGCAGCTTAGGGACGGAAAATGAGCAGTTCTTC
clone size: -
J gene: TRBJ2-1
V gene: TRBV7-3
D gene: -

CDR3 protein: CASSPRDIRTDTQYF
CDR3 DNA: TGTGCCAGCAGCCCCCGGGACATTCGCACAGATACGCAGTATTTT
clone size: -
J gene: TRBJ2-3
V gene: TRBV7-9
D gene: -

CDR3 protein: CASSSRQGLAKNIQYF
CDR3 DNA: TGTGCCAGCAGCTCCCGACAGGGCCTTGCCAAAAACATTCAGTACTTC
clone size: -
J gene: TRBJ2-4
V gene: TRBV11-1
D gene: TRBD1

CDR3 protein: CASSLDPLGSGSSDTQYF
CDR3 DNA: TGTGCCAGCAGCTTAGACCCTTTGGGTAGCGGGAGTTCAGATACGCAGTATTTT
clone size: many
J gene: TRBJ2-3
V gene: TRBV7-2
D gene: TRBD2

CDR3 protein: CASSSATGYGYTF
CDR3 DNA: TGTGCCAGCAGCTCGGCGACAGGATATGGCTACACCTTC
clone size: -
J gene: TRBJ1-2
V gene: TRBV7-3
D gene: -

CDR3 protein: CASSPSHMNTEAFF
CDR3 DNA: TGTGCCAGTAGTCCCAGCCATATGAACACTGAAGCTTTCTTT
clone size: -
J gene: TRBJ1-1
V gene: TRBV19
D gene: -

CDR3 protein: CASSQDWGEGGHEQYF
CDR3 DNA: TGCGCCAGCAGCCAAGATTGGGGGGAAGGCGGCCACGAGCAGTACTTC
clone size: -
J gene: TRBJ2-7
V gene: TRBV4-3
D gene: -

CDR3 protein: CASRTGPSYEQYF
CDR3 DNA: TGTGCCAGTAGGACAGGCCCGTCCTACGAGCAGTACTTC
clone size: -
J gene: TRBJ2-7
V gene: TRBV6-1
D gene: TRBD1

CDR3 protein: CASSDVTGYQETQYF
CDR3 DNA: TGTGCCAGCAGCGACGTAACAGGTTACCAAGAGACCCAGTACTTC
clone size: -
J gene: TRBJ2-5
V gene: TRBV2
D gene: -

CDR3 protein: CSVETFTDTQYF
CDR3 DNA: TGCAGCGTTGAAACATTCACAGATACGCAGTATTTT
clone size: -
J gene: TRBJ2-3
V gene: TRBV29-1
D gene: -

CDR3 protein: CASSFDFRTGELFF
CDR3 DNA: TGTGCCAGCAGCTTCGATTTTAGGACCGGGGAGCTGTTTTTT
clone size: -
J gene: TRBJ2-2
V gene: TRBV5-4
D gene: -

CDR3 protein: CASSPDFYDQYF
CDR3 DNA: TGTGCCAGCAGCCCCGACTTCTACGACCAGTACTTC
clone size: -
J gene: TRBJ2-7
V gene: TRBV7-6
D gene: -

CDR3 protein: CASMAQGQETQYF
CDR3 DNA: TGTGCCAGCATGGCGCAGGGCCAAGAGACCCAGTACTTC
clone size: -
J gene: TRBJ2-5
V gene: TRBV27
D gene: -

CDR3 protein: CASSVGLTGVGEKLFF
CDR3 DNA: TGTGCCAGCAGTGTAGGTCTTACAGGGGTGGGCGAAAAACTGTTTTTT
clone size: -
J gene: TRBJ1-4
V gene: TRBV6-1
D gene: TRBD1

CDR3 protein: CASSFTTGAGNTIYF
CDR3 DNA: TGTGCCAGCAGTTTTACGACAGGGGCTGGAAACACCATATATTTT
clone size: many
J gene: TRBJ1-3
V gene: TRBV7-2
D gene: TRBD1

CDR3 protein: CASSPGTDAWETQYF
CDR3 DNA: TGTGCCAGCAGCCCCGGGACCGACGCCTGGGAGACCCAGTACTTC
clone size: -
J gene: TRBJ2-5
V gene: TRBV11-3
D gene: -

CDR3 protein: CSVARDPYEQYF
CDR3 DNA: TGCAGCGTTGCGCGGGATCCCTACGAGCAGTACTTC
clone size: -
J gene: TRBJ2-7
V gene: TRBV29-1
D gene: -

CDR3 protein: CASSYSGLLGGYGYTF
CDR3 DNA: TGTGCCAGCAGTTACTCGGGGTTGTTAGGCGGCTATGGCTACACCTTC
clone size: -
J gene: TRBJ1-2
V gene: TRBV27
D gene: -

CDR3 protein: CASSIEFQNNYGYTF
CDR3 DNA: TGTGCCAGTAGTATCGAGTTTCAGAATAACTATGGCTACACCTTC
clone size: once
J gene: TRBJ1-2
V gene: TRBV19
D gene: -

CDR3 protein: CASSPQPINQPQHF
CDR3 DNA: TGTGCCAGCTCACCACAACCCATCAATCAGCCCCAGCATTTT
clone size: few
J gene: TRBJ1-5
V gene: TRBV18
D gene: -

CDR3 protein: CASSLVGSPDTQYF
CDR3 DNA: TGTGCCAGCAGCTTAGTCGGTTCCCCGGATACGCAGTATTTT
clone size: -
J gene: TRBJ2-3
V gene: TRBV7-9
D gene: -

CDR3 protein: CASSYGRGGANVLTF
CDR3 DNA: TGTGCCAGCAGCTACGGCCGAGGAGGGGCCAACGTCCTGACTTTC
clone size: -
J gene: TRBJ2-6
V gene: TRBV11-2
D gene: -

CDR3 protein: CASSPQPGEISEKLFF
CDR3 DNA: TGTGCCAGCTCACCCCAACCGGGTGAGATAAGCGAAAAACTGTTTTTT
clone size: -
J gene: TRBJ1-4
V gene: TRBV18
D gene: -

CDR3 protein: CASSQFFLVRGGNEQFF
CDR3 DNA: TGCGCCAGCAGCCAATTCTTTCTAGTCCGGGGTGGCAATGAGCAGTTCTTC
clone size: few
J gene: TRBJ2-1
V gene: TRBV4-3
D gene: -

CDR3 protein: CASNDRQPSNTEAFF
CDR3 DNA: TGTGCTAGCAACGATCGACAGCCCAGTAACACTGAAGCTTTCTTT
clone size: few
J gene: TRBJ1-1
V gene: TRBV7-7
D gene: -

CDR3 protein: CASRTGSSYNEQFF
CDR3 DNA: TGTGCCAGCCGGACAGGGAGCTCCTACAATGAGCAGTTCTTC
clone size: -
J gene: TRBJ2-1
V gene: TRBV27
D gene: TRBD1

CDR3 protein: CASSLNPGLAGDEQYF
CDR3 DNA: TGTGCCAGCAGCTTAAATCCGGGACTAGCGGGAGACGAGCAGTACTTC
clone size: -
J gene: TRBJ2-7
V gene: TRBV7-6
D gene: TRBD2

CDR3 protein: CASSPGGMNTEAFF
CDR3 DNA: TGTGCCAGCAGCCCGGGGGGAATGAACACTGAAGCTTTCTTT
clone size: few
J gene: TRBJ1-1
V gene: TRBV28
D gene: -

CDR3 protein: CASSSTGQGAGNTIYF
CDR3 DNA: TGTGCCAGTAGTTCAACGGGACAGGGGGCCGGAAACACCATATATTTT
clone size: -
J gene: TRBJ1-3
V gene: TRBV19
D gene: TRBD1